The 20 T cell receptor beta chains in this list originate from one sample, sequenced in a study of T cell clones after liver transplantation (dated by TCRdb to between 2018 and 2021). Libraries were prepared through the immunoSEQ multiplex PCR assay. TCRdb carries this immuneACCESS record with in-frame sequences only. Its versions omit some clonotypes, under half of them owing to an unresolved V gene in the studies checked, with the rest unexplained. Here the sample has 45,000 to 60,000 clones; 70% to 80% occur a single time. The ten largest clones take up approximately 3% of the sample. This sample comprised CD4+ T cells from blood, obtained at the roughly 16-month timepoint. The receptors were sampled from a human patient who received a liver transplant. It is possible that, after a transplant, some T cells come from the graft donor.

The CDR3 DNA sequence: TGTGCCAGTAGTATCAGGACCGATCAGCCCCAGCATTTT. Its translation is CASSIRTDQPQHF. V is TRBV19 and J is TRBJ1-5, with D hard to call. V was cut by 3 bases and J by 5 bases, with 8 bases left in between. The CDR3 consists of 13 residues. The germline V gene encodes CDR1 LNHDA and CDR2 SQIVND (reference sequence). The full variable domain, in which reference TRBV19 and TRBJ1-5 provide the parts outside the CDR3, is DGGITQSPKYLFRKEGQNVTLSCEQNLNHDAMYWYRQDPGQGLRLIYYSQIVNDFQKGDIAEGYSVSREKKESFPLTVTSAQKNPTAFYLCASSIRTDQPQHFGDGTRLSIL.

This rearrangement joins TRBV18 to TRBJ2-5, with 9 nucleotides matching TRBD2. CDR1 is KGHSH, CDR2 LQKENI, per germline. J was trimmed by 2 bases and V by 3 bases; bases with no gene match: 4. The CDR3 runs 15 residues. CDR3 DNA sequence: TGTGCCAGCTCACCTGCAGCGGGGGGACAAGAGACCCAGTACTTC. This encodes CASSPAAGGQETQYF.

The chain links TRBV19 to TRBJ1-2, with 8 bases matching TRBD1. CDR3 size: 14 residues. The germline V gene has CDR1 LNHDA and CDR2 SQIVND (reference sequence). V lost 3 bases to trimming and J lost 4 bases; unmatched junction nucleotides: 4. CDR3 amino acids: CASSITQGGYGYTF. The CDR3 nucleotides are TGTGCCAGTAGTATCACACAGGGGGGCTATGGCTACACCTTC.

The table lists this clone with a count of one. This chain connects TRBV5-5 to TRBJ1-6; TRBD1 matches at 8 bases. CDR3 length: 20 amino acids. The V segment lost 4 bases and the J segment 6 bases; nucleotides outside the gene matches: 21. Germline V gene sequence: CDR1 SGHKS, CDR2 YYEKEE (reference sequence). CDR3 nucleotide sequence: TGTGCCAGCAGCAACTTATTGTCGGCAGGGGGCTCTAATGCTAATTCACCCCTCCACTTT. Its translation is CASSNLLSAGGSNANSPLHF. The full variable domain, its missing parts supplied by reference TRBV5-5 and TRBJ1-6, is DAGVTQSPTHLIKTRGQQVTLRCSPISGHKSVSWYQQVLGQGPQFIFQYYEKEERGRGNFPDRFSARQFPNYSSELNVNALLLGDSALYLCASSNLLSAGGSNANSPLHFGNGTRLTVT.

The CDR3 coding sequence is TGTGCCAGCAGTCGCGGAATCCGTTTGGGCACAGATACGCAGTATTTT. Residues: CASSRGIRLGTDTQYF. The chain employs TRBV28 and TRBJ2-3; D is unclear. This CDR3 region has 16 residues. V lost 5 bases to trimming and J lost 1 base, with 16 bases between them. Per the germline V gene, CDR1 is MDHEN and CDR2 is SYDVKM.

This chain uses TRBV30 with TRBJ2-7; 7 bases agree with TRBD1. The CDR3 consists of 15 residues. Looked up from germline, CDR1 is GTSNPN and CDR2 is SVGIG (reference sequence). The J segment lost 4 bases and the V segment lost 3 bases, leaving 12 bases of the junction unmatched. The CDR3 DNA sequence: TGTGCCTGGAGCGGGACAGCTGGAAGAGGGTACGAGCAGTACTTC. Translated: CAWSGTAGRGYEQYF.

This clone has more than one count but fewer than ten. The J gene is TRBJ1-1, the V gene TRBV2; TRBD1 might be the D (5 bases). Trimming pared 4 bases from V and 3 bases from J, leaving 15 bases between. Germline loops: CDR1 SNHLY, CDR2 FYNNEI. This CDR3 has 15 residues. Written as DNA, the CDR3 is TGTGCCAGCAGTGGGGGACCCTTCAGAGACACTGAAGCTTTCTTT. Protein product: CASSGGPFRDTEAFF. The complete variable domain, with remaining parts taken from reference TRBV2 and TRBJ1-1, reads EPEVTQTPSHQVTQMGQEVILRCVPISNHLYFYWYRQILGQKVEFLVSFYNNEISEKSEIFDDQFSVERPDGSNFTLKIRSTKLEDSAMYFCASSGGPFRDTEAFFGQGTRLTVV.

The rearrangement joins TRBV5-1 to TRBJ2-5; the match to TRBD2 covers 8 bases. The CDR3 totals 15 residues. V shed 0 bases, J shed 4 bases, and the junction held 5 bases outside the gene matches. Germline CDR1 SGHRS, CDR2 YFSETQ. CDR3 bases: TGCGCCAGCAGCTTGGGTCTAGCGGGCCGAGAGACCCAGTACTTC. Residues: CASSLGLAGRETQYF.

J is TRBJ1-1 and V is TRBV4-3; D is ambiguous. Trimming cost V 1 base and J 0 bases, with 12 bases left between them. CDR3 length: 16 residues. Germline V CDR1 and CDR2: LGHNA, YSLEER. The CDR3 bases are TGCGCCAGCAGCCAAGTAGTGGGCCAGCTGAACACTGAAGCTTTCTTT. Its translation: CASSQVVGQLNTEAFF.

This clone has a handful of counts. V is TRBV5-6 and J is TRBJ2-5; no clear D. The CDR3 runs 12 residues. Germline CDR1 reads SGHDT; CDR2 reads YYEEEE. V lost 0 bases, J lost 5 bases, and 5 bases lay in between. CDR3 bases: TGTGCCAGCAGCTTGGTGATGGAGACCCAGTACTTC. It specifies CASSLVMETQYF.

The chain combines TRBV9 with TRBJ1-2; D unclear. Trimming took 1 base from V and 9 from J, leaving 13 bases between them. The CDR3 is made up of 13 amino acids. Germline V gene lookup returns CDR1 SGDLS and CDR2 YYNGEE. This chain's CDR3 is CASSVSVSGSYTF. The CDR3 nucleotides are TGTGCCAGCAGCGTATCGGTTAGCGGTAGCTACACCTTC.

The CDR3 DNA reads as TGTGCCAGCAGCGGCCACTCCTACAATGAGCAGTTCTTC. Translated: CASSGHSYNEQFF. The chain combines TRBV7-8 with TRBJ2-1; D unresolved. CDR1 SGHVS and CDR2 FQNEAQ come from the germline V gene. The CDR3 has 13 amino acids. The V end lost 5 bases, the J end lost 0 bases, and 5 bases lay between the germline ends.

The rearrangement uses TRBV5-8 and TRBJ2-1; 12 positions agree with TRBD2. Germline values: CDR1 SGHTS, CDR2 YDEGEE. The junction had 11 bases not matched to a gene; V was cut back by 1 base and J by 3 bases. CDR3 length: 19 residues. CDR3 DNA sequence: TGTGCCAGCAGCTTGATGGGTCTAGCGGGAGGGCCCGGCTACAATGAGCAGTTCTTC. This codes for CASSLMGLAGGPGYNEQFF.

This chain uses TRBV5-1 with TRBJ1-5; D gene ambiguous. V was clipped by 4 bases and J by 7 bases, with 18 bases between them. Germline V gene sequence: CDR1 SGHRS, CDR2 YFSETQ. The CDR3 sequence is 15 residues long. CDR3 coding DNA: TGCGCCAGCAGCCCCCGGGGTGGGGTGGGGCAGCCCCAGCATTTT. Protein: CASSPRGGVGQPQHF.

The chain couples TRBV7-6 to TRBJ2-2; tentative D call: TRBD2 (6 bases). The length of the CDR3 is 16 residues. Germline values: CDR1 SGHVS, CDR2 FNYEAQ. V dropped 1 base and J dropped 0 bases, with 9 bases sitting between them. This CDR3 is CASSLVPGANTGELFF. CDR3 DNA sequence: TGTGCCAGCAGCTTAGTGCCGGGGGCGAACACCGGGGAGCTGTTTTTT. Supplemented by reference TRBV7-6 and TRBJ2-2, the full variable domain reads GAGVSQSPRYKVTKRGQDVALRCDPISGHVSLYWYRQALGQGPEFLTYFNYEAQQDKSGLPNDRFSAERPEGSISTLTIQRTEQRDSAMYRCASSLVPGANTGELFFGEGSRLTVL.

This rearrangement joins TRBV28 to TRBJ1-1; D not certain. Deletions cut 6 bases from V and 1 base from J, with 30 bases between. The length of the CDR3 is 20 residues. The germline V gene encodes CDR1 MDHEN and CDR2 SYDVKM. CDR3 sequence reads: CASRNTIEQARVVWNTEAFF. The CDR3, as DNA: TGTGCCAGCAGGAATACCATTGAGCAGGCGCGCGTGGTATGGAACACTGAAGCTTTCTTT.

J is TRBJ1-2 and V is TRBV7-2, with 12 nucleotides matching TRBD1. This CDR3 is 17 amino acids long. Losses at the gene ends were 4 bases for V and 8 bases for J; bases not matched to a gene: 14. CDR1 and CDR2 from the germline V gene are SGHTA and FQGNSA. The chain's CDR3 is CASSSGGGTGGATGYTF. In DNA form, the CDR3 reads TGTGCCAGCAGCTCCGGAGGCGGGACAGGGGGCGCGACGGGCTACACCTTC.

This clone was counted a single time. The chain links TRBV7-8 to TRBJ1-1, with D possibly matching TRBD1 (5 bases). The V gene lost 2 bases and the J gene lost 3 bases, with 13 bases spanning the gap. CDR3 length: 15 residues. CDR1 SGHVS and CDR2 FQNEAQ come from the germline V gene. In DNA form, the CDR3 reads TGTGCCAGCAGCTTAACCACAGGTGTGGACACTGAAGCTTTCTTT. It specifies CASSLTTGVDTEAFF. Combining the CDR3 with reference TRBV7-8 and TRBJ1-1 gives the whole variable domain GAGVSQSPRYKVAKRGQDVALRCDPISGHVSLFWYQQALGQGPEFLTYFQNEAQLDKSGLPSDRFFAERPEGSVSTLKIQRTQQEDSAVYLCASSLTTGVDTEAFFGQGTRLTVV.

V is TRBV2 and J is TRBJ2-3; TRBD2 aligns across 15 bases. The V gene end was trimmed by 6 bases and the J gene end by 5 bases; junction bases not matched to a gene: 6. The V gene's germline CDR1 is SNHLY and CDR2 FYNNEI. The CDR3 has 16 amino acids. The CDR3 bases are TGTGCCAGCAGCCCCAGGACTAGCGGGGGGGGAGATACGCAGTATTTT. This translates into CASSPRTSGGGDTQYF. Combining the CDR3 with reference TRBV2 and TRBJ2-3 gives the whole variable domain EPEVTQTPSHQVTQMGQEVILRCVPISNHLYFYWYRQILGQKVEFLVSFYNNEISEKSEIFDDQFSVERPDGSNFTLKIRSTKLEDSAMYFCASSPRTSGGGDTQYFGPGTRLTVL.

The chain links TRBV18 to TRBJ1-3; the D is unclear. This CDR3 comprises 16 residues. V was clipped by 3 bases and J by 0 bases, with 12 bases between them. Germline V CDR1 and CDR2: KGHSH, LQKENI. The DNA of the CDR3 is TGTGCCAGCTCACCGCAGGACGGGAGCTCTGGAAACACCATATATTTT. It is translated as CASSPQDGSSGNTIYF.